This TCR beta chain derives from a study of CD8 T cells in ankylosing spondylitis. General study points: The clones that were linked to disease were reported to be significantly enriched in matched synovial fluid samples from ankylosing spondylitis patients. Previously reported in reactive arthritis synovial fluid and blood were some of the motif variants. One TCR beta motif, made up of eight or nine highly homologous variants, appeared characteristic of ankylosing spondylitis blood.

Molecular-barcoded quantitative 5'-RACE produced these TCR beta libraries. TCRdb called the 5' RACE reads again in MiXCR, with one record for every CDR3 protein. The table shows some 30,000 distinct CDR3 sequences, with approximately 15% occurring only once. The ends were cut back, 7 bases at V and 1 base at J, with 13 bases in the middle. There are 15 residues in the CDR3. Germline lookup yields CDR1 LNHDA and CDR2 SQIVND (reference sequence). This clonotype was counted a few times. Its antigen is currently unknown. The sequence was collected from a male donor with ankylosing spondylitis or in good health (not recorded which). The chain combines TRBV19 with TRBJ2-2; maybe TRBD2 (6 bases). Sequenced: blood. The CDR3 DNA reads TGTGCCAGTAACAGGTTTAGCGGGAACACCGGGGAGCTGTTTTTT. Translated, it gives CASNRFSGNTGELFF. The full variable domain, its missing parts supplied by reference TRBV19 and TRBJ2-2, is DGGITQSPKYLFRKEGQNVTLSCEQNLNHDAMYWYRQDPGQGLRLIYYSQIVNDFQKGDIAEGYSVSREKKESFPLTVTSAQKNPTAFYLCASNRFSGNTGELFFGEGSRLTVL.